Presented here are 4 T cell receptor beta chains from one specimen sequenced in a study of cytomegalovirus exposure and HLA in healthy donors. PCR employed 60 Vbeta and 13 Jbeta primers. TCRdb's copy holds only in-frame clones and misses some; the assay was immunoSEQ multiplex PCR. The sample lists tens of thousands of clones; about 80% were seen once. The sequenced material came from PBMCs. The receptors stem from a man aged 30-40 years in good health and CMV-seropositive.

This clone was found a few times. V gene TRBV4-2 combines with J gene TRBJ2-5, with TRBD2 matching over 7 bases. The J call is uncertain, as TRBJ2-7 better fits the DNA end. Per germline, CDR1 LGHNA and CDR2 YNFKEQ. There are 14 residues in the CDR3. The CDR3 sequence is CASSPGTGGYEQYF. Here the CDR3 DNA reads TGTGCCAGCAGCCCTGGGACGGGAGGCTACGAGCAGTACTTC.

The chain combines TRBV15 with TRBJ2-1, with D possibly being TRBD1 (6 bases). This CDR3 has 15 amino acids. V lost 6 bases and J 1 base, leaving 13 bases between the germline ends. The germline V gene encodes CDR1 LNHNV and CDR2 YYDKDF (reference sequence). The CDR3 region has the DNA TGTGCCACCAGTCTCACAGGGTCATCCTACAATGAGCAGTTCTTC. It encodes CATSLTGSSYNEQFF. The full variable domain, in which reference TRBV15 and TRBJ2-1 provide the parts outside the CDR3, is DAMVIQNPRYQVTQFGKPVTLSCSQTLNHNVMYWYQQKSSQAPKLLFHYYDKDFNNEADTPDNFQSRRPNTSFCFLDIRSPGLGDTAMYLCATSLTGSSYNEQFFGPGTRLTVL.

This chain connects TRBV5-1 to TRBJ2-6; D is uncertain. This CDR3 is 14 amino acids long. Deletions cut 7 bases from V and 2 bases from J, with 10 bases between. The germline CDR1 and CDR2 sequences are SGHRS and YFSETQ. Written as DNA, the CDR3 is TGCGCCAGCGAGAAAAATCCTGGGGCCAACGTCCTGACTTTC. Residues: CASEKNPGANVLTF.

The V and J genes are TRBV6-5 and TRBJ1-2, with a tentative D call TRBD1 (6 bases). V gave up 3 bases and J gave up 7 bases, with 15 bases separating them. The CDR3 has 14 amino acids. The germline gives CDR1 MNHEY, CDR2 SVGAGI. The DNA of the CDR3 is TGTGCCAGCAGTTATGGCAGGGGATCGGGTGGCTACACCTTC. This encodes CASSYGRGSGGYTF.